Reported below is one TCR beta chain. These data originate in a study of T cell changes during pregnancy in multiple sclerosis. This CDR3 is built from 14 residues. The germline gives CDR1 MNHNY, CDR2 SVGAGI (reference sequence). The V and J ends lost 8 bases and 0 bases, in that order; junction bases with no gene match: 1. The assay was immunoSEQ multiplex PCR, and TCRdb's table has in-frame clones only and misses some. The data contain some 100,000 clones, around 94% of them singletons. The chain combines TRBV6-6 with TRBJ2-2; TRBD1 matches 9 bases. The sample was peripheral blood, taken in the second trimester of pregnancy. The TCR sequence derives from a female donor with multiple sclerosis, enrolled in a pregnancy study. The CDR3 DNA reads as TGTGCCAGCCGGGACAGGGCGAACACCGGGGAGCTGTTTTTT. Protein product: CASRDRANTGELFF.